This TCR beta chain originates from a study of T-cell reconstitution after alpha-beta-depleted transplantation in children. Per the germline V gene, CDR1 is SEHNR and CDR2 is FQNEAQ (reference sequence). The CDR3 has 16 amino acids. Trimming stripped 3 bases from V and 0 bases from J, with 11 bases between. Preparation of the TCRbeta library involved a method that used unique molecular identifiers. TCRdb called the PCR reads again in MiXCR, with one record for every CDR3 protein. The sample has some 340,000 distinct CDR3 sequences; about 9.4% are singletons. This clonotype was seen only a few times. The source was PBMCs from the stem cell graft donor, collected from the stem cell graft. This chain joins TRBV7-9 and TRBJ1-4; D may be TRBD1 (5 bases). This sequence originates from a human donor who donated a stem cell graft to a child with acute lymphoblastic leukemia. This chain's CDR3 is CASSFGLGATNEKLFF. The CDR3 DNA sequence: TGTGCCAGCAGCTTCGGCCTGGGGGCAACTAATGAAAAACTGTTTTTT.